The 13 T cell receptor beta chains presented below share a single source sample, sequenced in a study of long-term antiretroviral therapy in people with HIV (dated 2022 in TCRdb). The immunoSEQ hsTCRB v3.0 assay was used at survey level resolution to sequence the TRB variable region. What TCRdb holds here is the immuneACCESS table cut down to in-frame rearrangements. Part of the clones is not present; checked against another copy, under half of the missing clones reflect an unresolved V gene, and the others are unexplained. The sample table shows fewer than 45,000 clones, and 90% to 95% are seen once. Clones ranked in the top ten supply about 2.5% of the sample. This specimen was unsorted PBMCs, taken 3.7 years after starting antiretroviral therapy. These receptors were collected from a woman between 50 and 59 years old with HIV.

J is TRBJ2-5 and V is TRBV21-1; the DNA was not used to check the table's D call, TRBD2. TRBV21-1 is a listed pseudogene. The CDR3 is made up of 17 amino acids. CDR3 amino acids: CASSMDPPKTGGETQYF. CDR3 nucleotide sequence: TGTGCCAGCAGCATGGACCCACCGAAGACTGGGGGGGAGACCCAGTACTTC.

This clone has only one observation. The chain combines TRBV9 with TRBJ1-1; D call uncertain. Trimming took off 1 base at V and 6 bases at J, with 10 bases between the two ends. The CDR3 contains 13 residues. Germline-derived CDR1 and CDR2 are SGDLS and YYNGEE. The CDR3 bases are TGTGCCAGCAGCGTAACTGGGATGGCTGAAGCTTTCTTT. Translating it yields CASSVTGMAEAFF.

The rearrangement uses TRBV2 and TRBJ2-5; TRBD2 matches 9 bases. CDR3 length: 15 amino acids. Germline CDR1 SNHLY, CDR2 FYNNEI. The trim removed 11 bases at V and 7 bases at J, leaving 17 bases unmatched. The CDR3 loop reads CALIRGGAGLATQYF. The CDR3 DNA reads TGTGCCCTGATACGCGGGGGGGCCGGGCTTGCGACCCAGTACTTC.

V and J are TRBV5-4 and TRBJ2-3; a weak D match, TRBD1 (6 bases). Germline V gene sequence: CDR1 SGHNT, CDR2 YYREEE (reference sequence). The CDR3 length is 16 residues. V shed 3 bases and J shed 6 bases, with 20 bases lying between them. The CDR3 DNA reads TGTGCCAGCAGCTCCTCCCCAGGGGTCTCTTCGGATACGCAGTATTTT. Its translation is CASSSSPGVSSDTQYF.

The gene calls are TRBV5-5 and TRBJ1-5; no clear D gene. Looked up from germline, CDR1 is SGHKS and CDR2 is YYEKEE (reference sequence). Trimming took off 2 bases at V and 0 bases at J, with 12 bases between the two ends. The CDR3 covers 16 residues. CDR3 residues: CASSFRAMYSNQPQHF. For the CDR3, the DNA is TGTGCCAGCAGCTTTAGGGCAATGTATAGCAATCAGCCCCAGCATTTT.

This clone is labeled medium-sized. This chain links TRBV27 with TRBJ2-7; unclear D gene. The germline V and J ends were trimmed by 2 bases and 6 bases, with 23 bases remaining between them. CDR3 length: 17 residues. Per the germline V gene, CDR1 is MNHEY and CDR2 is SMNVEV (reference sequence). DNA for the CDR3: TGTGCCAGCAGTTTACAGGCGTGGGATTCCGCTCATCGCGAGCAGTACTTC. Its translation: CASSLQAWDSAHREQYF.

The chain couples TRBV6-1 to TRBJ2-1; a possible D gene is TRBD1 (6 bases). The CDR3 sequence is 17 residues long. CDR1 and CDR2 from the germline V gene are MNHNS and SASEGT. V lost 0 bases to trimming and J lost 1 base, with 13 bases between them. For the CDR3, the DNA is TGTGCCAGCAGTGAAGCGCTTCGCCAGGGGTCCTACAATGAGCAGTTCTTC. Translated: CASSEALRQGSYNEQFF.

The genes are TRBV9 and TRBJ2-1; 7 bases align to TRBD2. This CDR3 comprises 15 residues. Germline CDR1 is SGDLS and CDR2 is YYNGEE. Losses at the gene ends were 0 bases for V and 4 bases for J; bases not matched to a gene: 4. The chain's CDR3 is CASSVDSGAYNEQFF. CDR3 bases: TGTGCCAGCAGCGTAGACAGCGGGGCTTACAATGAGCAGTTCTTC.

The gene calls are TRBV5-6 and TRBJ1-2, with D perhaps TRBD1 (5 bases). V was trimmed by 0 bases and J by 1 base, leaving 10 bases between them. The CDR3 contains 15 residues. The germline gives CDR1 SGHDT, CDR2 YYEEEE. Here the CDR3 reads CASSLGSDSNYGYTF. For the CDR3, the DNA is TGTGCCAGCAGCTTGGGAAGTGACAGTAACTATGGCTACACCTTC.

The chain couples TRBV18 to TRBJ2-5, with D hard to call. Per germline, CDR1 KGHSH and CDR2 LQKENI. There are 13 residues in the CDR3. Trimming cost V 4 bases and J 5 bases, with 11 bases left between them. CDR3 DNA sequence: TGTGCCAGCTCACTCATAGAAGGGGAGACCCAGTACTTC. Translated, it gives CASSLIEGETQYF.

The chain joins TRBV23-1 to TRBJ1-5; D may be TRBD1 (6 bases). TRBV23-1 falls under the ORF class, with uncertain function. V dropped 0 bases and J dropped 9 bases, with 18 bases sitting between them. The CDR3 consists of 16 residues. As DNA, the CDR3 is TGCGCCAGCAGTCAATCGTTGACAGGCCGCATGTGGCCCCAGCATTTT. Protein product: CASSQSLTGRMWPQHF.

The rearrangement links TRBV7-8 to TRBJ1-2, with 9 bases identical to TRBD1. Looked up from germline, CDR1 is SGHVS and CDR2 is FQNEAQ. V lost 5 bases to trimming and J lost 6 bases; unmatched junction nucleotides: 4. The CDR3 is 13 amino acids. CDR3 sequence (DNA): TGTGCCAGCAGCAAACAGGGGGCGGATGGCTACACCTTC. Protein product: CASSKQGADGYTF.

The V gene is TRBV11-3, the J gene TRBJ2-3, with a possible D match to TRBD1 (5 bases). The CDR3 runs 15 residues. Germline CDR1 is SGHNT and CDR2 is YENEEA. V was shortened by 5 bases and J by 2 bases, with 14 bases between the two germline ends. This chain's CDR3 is CASSRTPLDTDTQYF. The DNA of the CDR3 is TGTGCCAGCAGCCGGACACCGTTGGACACAGATACGCAGTATTTT.